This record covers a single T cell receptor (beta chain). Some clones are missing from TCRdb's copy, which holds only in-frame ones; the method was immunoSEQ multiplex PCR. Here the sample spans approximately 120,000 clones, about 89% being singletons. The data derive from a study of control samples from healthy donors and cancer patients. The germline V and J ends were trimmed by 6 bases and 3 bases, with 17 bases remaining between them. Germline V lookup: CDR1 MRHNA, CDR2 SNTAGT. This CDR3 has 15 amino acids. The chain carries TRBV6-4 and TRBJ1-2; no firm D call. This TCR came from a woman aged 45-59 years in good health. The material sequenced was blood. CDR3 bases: TGTGCCAGCAGAATCAACGTTGGGTCCTACTATGGCTACACCTTC. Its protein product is CASRINVGSYYGYTF.